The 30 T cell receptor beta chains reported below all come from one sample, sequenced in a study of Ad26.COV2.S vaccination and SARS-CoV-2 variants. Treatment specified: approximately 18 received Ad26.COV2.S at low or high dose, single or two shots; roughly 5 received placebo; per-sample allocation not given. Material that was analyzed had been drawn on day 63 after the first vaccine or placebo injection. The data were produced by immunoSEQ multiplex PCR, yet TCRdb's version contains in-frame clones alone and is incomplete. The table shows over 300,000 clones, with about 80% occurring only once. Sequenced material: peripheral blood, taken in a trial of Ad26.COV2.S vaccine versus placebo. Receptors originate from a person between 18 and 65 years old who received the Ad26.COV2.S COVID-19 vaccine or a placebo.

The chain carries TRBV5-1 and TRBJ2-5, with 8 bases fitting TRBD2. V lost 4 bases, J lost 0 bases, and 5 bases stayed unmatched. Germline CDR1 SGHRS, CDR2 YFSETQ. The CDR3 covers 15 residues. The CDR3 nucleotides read TGCGCCAGCAGCCCTACTAGCGGTCACCAAGAGACCCAGTACTTC. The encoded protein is CASSPTSGHQETQYF.

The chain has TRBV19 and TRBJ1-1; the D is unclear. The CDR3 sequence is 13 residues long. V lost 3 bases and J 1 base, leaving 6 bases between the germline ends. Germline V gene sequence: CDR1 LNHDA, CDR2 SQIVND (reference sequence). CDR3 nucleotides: TGTGCCAGTAGTATTGTGGCGAACACTGAAGCTTTCTTT. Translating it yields CASSIVANTEAFF. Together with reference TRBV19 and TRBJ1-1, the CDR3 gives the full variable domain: DGGITQSPKYLFRKEGQNVTLSCEQNLNHDAMYWYRQDPGQGLRLIYYSQIVNDFQKGDIAEGYSVSREKKESFPLTVTSAQKNPTAFYLCASSIVANTEAFFGQGTRLTVV.

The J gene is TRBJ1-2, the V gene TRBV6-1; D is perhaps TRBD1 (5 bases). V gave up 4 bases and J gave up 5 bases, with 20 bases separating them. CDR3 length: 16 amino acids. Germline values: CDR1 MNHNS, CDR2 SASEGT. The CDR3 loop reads CASSVSHGVGAYGYTF. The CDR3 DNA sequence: TGTGCCAGCAGTGTGAGCCATGGTGTAGGGGCTTATGGCTACACCTTC.

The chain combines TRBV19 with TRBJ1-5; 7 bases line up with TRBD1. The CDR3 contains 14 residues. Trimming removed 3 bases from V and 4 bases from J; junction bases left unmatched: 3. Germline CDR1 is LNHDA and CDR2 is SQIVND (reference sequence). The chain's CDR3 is CASSMGQSNQPQHF. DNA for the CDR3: TGTGCCAGTAGTATGGGACAGAGTAATCAGCCCCAGCATTTT.

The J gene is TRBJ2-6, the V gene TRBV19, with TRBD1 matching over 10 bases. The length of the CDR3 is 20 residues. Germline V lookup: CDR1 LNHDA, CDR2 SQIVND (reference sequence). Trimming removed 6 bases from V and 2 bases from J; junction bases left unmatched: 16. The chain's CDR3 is CASSRFGPGQGIPGANVLTF. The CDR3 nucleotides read TGTGCCAGTAGCCGATTCGGCCCGGGACAGGGGATACCTGGGGCCAACGTCCTGACTTTC.

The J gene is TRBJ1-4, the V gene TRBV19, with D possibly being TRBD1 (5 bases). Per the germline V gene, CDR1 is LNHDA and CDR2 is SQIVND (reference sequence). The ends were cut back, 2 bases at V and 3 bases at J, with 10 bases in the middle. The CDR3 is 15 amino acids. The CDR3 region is CASSIRGAANEKLFF. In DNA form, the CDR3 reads TGTGCCAGTAGTATAAGAGGGGCGGCTAATGAAAAACTGTTTTTT.

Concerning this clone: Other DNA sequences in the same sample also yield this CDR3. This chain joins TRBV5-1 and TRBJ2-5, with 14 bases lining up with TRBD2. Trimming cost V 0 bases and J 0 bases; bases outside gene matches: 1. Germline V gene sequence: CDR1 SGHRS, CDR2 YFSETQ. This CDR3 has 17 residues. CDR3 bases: TGCGCCAGCAGCTTGGGGACTAGCGGGGGGAACCAAGAGACCCAGTACTTC. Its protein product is CASSLGTSGGNQETQYF.

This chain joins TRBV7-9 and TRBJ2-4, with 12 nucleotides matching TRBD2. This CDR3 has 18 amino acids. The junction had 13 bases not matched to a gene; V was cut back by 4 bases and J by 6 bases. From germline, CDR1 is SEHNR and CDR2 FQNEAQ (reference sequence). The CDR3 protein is CASSSLLAGGIRGNIQYF. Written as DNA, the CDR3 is TGTGCCAGCAGCTCTCTCCTAGCGGGAGGGATCCGGGGAAACATTCAGTACTTC.

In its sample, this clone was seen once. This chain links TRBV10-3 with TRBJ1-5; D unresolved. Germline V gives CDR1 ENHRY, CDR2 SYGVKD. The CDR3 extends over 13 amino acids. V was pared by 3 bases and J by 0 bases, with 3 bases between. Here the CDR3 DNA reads TGTGCCATCAGTGATTATAGCAATCAGCCCCAGCATTTT. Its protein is CAISDYSNQPQHF.

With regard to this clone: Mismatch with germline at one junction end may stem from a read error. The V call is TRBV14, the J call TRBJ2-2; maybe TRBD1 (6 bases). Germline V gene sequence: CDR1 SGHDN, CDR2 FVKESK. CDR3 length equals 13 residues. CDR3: CASTQGRTAELFF. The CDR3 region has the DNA TGTGCCAGCACCCAGGGGCGTACCGCGGAGCTGTTTTTT.

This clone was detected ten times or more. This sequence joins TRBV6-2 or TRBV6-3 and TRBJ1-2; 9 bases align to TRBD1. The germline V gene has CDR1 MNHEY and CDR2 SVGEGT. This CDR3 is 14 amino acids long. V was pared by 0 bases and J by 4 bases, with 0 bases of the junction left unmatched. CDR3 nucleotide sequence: TGTGCCAGCAGTTACTCGACAGGGGGCTATGGCTACACCTTC. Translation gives CASSYSTGGYGYTF.

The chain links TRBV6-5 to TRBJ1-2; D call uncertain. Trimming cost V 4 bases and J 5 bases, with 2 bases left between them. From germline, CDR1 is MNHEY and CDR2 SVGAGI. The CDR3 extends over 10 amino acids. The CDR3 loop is CASSFYGYTF. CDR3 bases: TGTGCCAGCAGTTTTTATGGCTACACCTTC.

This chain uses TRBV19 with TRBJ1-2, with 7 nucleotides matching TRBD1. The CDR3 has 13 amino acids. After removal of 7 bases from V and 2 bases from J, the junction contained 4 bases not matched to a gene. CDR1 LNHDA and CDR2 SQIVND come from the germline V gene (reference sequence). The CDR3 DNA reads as TGTGCCAGTACCCCACAGGGGAACTATGGCTACACCTTC. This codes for CASTPQGNYGYTF.

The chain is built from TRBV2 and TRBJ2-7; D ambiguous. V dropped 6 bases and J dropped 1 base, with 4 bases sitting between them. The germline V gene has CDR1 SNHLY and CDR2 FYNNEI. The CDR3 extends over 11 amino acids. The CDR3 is CASSFSYEQYF. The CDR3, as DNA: TGTGCCAGCAGCTTTTCCTACGAGCAGTACTTC.

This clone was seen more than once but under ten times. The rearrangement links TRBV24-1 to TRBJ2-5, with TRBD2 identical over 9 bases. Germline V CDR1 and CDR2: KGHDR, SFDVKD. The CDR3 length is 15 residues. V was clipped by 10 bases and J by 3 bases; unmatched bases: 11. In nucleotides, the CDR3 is TGTGCCACTTCGGAGGGACTAGCAGACGAAGAGACCCAGTACTTC. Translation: CATSEGLADEETQYF.

Here the CDR3 DNA reads TGTGCCAGCAGCTTTAAGACTAGCGGGAGTAGGTCCTACAATGAGCAGTTCTTC. Translated: CASSFKTSGSRSYNEQFF. V and J are TRBV7-3 and TRBJ2-1, with 12 bases that match TRBD2. The CDR3 runs 18 residues. V lost 3 bases and J lost 1; bases outside the gene matches: 7. Germline V gene lookup returns CDR1 SGHTA and CDR2 FQGTGA.

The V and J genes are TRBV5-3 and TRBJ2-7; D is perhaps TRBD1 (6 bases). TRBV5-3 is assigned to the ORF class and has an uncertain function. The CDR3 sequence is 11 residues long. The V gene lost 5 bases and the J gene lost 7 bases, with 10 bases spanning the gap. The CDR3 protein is CARSSTGEQYF. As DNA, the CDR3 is TGTGCCAGAAGTTCCACAGGGGAGCAGTACTTC.

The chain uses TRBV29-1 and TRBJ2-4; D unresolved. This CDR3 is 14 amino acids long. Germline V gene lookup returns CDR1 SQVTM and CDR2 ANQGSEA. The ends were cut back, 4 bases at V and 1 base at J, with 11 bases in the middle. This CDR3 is CSVVGDGAKNIQYF. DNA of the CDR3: TGCAGCGTTGTGGGCGATGGGGCCAAAAACATTCAGTACTTC.

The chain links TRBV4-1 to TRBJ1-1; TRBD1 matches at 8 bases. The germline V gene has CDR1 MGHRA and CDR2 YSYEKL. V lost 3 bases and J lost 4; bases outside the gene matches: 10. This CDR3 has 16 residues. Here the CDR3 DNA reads TGCGCCAGCAGCCAGGGGGGAGCAGGGGGCACCACTGAAGCTTTCTTT. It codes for CASSQGGAGGTTEAFF.

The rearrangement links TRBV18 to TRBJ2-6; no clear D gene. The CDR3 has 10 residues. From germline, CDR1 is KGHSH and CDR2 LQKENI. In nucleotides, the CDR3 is TGTGCATCCGGGGCCAACGTCCTGACTTTC. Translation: CASGANVLTF.

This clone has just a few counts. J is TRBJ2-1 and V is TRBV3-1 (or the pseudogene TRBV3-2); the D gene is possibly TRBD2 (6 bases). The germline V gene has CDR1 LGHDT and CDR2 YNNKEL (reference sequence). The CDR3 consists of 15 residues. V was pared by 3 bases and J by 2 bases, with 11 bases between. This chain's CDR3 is CASSQISGTYNEQFF. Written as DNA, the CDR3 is TGTGCCAGCAGCCAGATTAGCGGAACCTACAATGAGCAGTTCTTC.

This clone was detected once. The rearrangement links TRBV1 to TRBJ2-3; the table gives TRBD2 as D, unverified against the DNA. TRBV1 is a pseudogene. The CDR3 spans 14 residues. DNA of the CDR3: TGCACCAGCAGTCCCTTGACTGACACAGATACGCAGTATTTT. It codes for CTSSPLTDTDTQYF.

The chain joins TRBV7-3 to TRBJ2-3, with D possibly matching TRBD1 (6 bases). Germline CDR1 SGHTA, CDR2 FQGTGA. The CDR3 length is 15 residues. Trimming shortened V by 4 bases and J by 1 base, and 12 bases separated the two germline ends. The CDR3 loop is CASSSRGRGTDTQYF. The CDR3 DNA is TGTGCCAGCAGCTCCAGGGGCAGAGGCACAGATACGCAGTATTTT.

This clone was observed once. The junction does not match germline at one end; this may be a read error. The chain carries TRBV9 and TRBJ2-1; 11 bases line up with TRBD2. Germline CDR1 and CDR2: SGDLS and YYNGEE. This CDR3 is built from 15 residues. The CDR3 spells CASTVAGGLYNEQFF. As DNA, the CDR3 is TGTGCCAGCACCGTAGCGGGGGGGCTCTACAATGAGCAGTTCTTC. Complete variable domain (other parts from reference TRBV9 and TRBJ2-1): DSGVTQTPKHLITATGQRVTLRCSPRSGDLSVYWYQQSLDQGLQFLIQYYNGEERAKGNILERFSAQQFPDLHSELNLSSLELGDSALYFCASTVAGGLYNEQFFGPGTRLTVL.

For the CDR3, the DNA is TGTGCCAGCAGCTTAGGCGCATGGGGCACTGAAGCTTTCTTT. Translation: CASSLGAWGTEAFF. The chain recombines TRBV7-6 with TRBJ1-1; the D is unclear. The CDR3 runs 14 residues. V lost 1 base, J lost 4 bases, and 10 bases lay in between. Germline loops: CDR1 SGHVS, CDR2 FNYEAQ. The full variable domain, completed using reference TRBV7-6 and TRBJ1-1, is GAGVSQSPRYKVTKRGQDVALRCDPISGHVSLYWYRQALGQGPEFLTYFNYEAQQDKSGLPNDRFSAERPEGSISTLTIQRTEQRDSAMYRCASSLGAWGTEAFFGQGTRLTVV.

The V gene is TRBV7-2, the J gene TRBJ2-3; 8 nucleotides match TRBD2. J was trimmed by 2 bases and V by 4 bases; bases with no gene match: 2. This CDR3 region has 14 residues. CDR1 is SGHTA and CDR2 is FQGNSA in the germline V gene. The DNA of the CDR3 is TGTGCCAGCAGCTGGGGACTAGACACAGATACGCAGTATTTT. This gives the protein CASSWGLDTDTQYF.

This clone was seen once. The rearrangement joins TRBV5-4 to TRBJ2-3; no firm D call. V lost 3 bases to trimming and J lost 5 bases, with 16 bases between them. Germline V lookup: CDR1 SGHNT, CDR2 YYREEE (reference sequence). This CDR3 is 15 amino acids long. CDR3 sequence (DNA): TGTGCCAGCAGCTCCCGGGCCTCTTCCAGAGATACGCAGTATTTT. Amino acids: CASSSRASSRDTQYF.

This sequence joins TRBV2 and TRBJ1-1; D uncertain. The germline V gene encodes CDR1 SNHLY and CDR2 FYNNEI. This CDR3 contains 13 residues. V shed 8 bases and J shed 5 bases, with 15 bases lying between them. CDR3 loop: CASGPMSQTEAFF. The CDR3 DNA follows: TGTGCCAGCGGGCCTATGTCTCAAACTGAAGCTTTCTTT.

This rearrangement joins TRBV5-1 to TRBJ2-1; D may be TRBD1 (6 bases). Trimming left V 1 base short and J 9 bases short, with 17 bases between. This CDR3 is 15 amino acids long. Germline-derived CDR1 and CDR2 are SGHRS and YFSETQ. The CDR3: CASSLYSKEGGEQFF. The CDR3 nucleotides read TGCGCCAGCAGCTTGTACAGTAAAGAAGGGGGTGAGCAGTTCTTC.

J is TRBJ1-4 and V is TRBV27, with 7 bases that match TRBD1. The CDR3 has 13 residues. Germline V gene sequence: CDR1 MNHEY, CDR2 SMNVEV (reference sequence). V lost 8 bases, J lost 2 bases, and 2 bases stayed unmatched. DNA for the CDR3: TGTGCCAGCGGGACAGCTACTAATGAAAAACTGTTTTTT. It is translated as CASGTATNEKLFF.